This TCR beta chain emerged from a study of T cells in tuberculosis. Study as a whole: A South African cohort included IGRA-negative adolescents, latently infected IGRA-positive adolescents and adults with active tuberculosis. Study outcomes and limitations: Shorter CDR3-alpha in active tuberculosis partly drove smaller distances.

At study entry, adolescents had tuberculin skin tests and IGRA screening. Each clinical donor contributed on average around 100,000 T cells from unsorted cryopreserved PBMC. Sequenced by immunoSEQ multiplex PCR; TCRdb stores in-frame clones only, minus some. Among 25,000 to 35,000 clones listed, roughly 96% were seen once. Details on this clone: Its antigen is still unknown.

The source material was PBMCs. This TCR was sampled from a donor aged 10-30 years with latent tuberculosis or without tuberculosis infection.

The CDR3 loop reads CASSPGLAGVYEQYF. DNA of the CDR3: TGTGCCAGCTCACCGGGACTAGCGGGGGTCTACGAGCAGTACTTC. The genes are TRBV18 and TRBJ2-7, with 14 bases matching TRBD2. Germline V gene sequence: CDR1 KGHSH, CDR2 LQKENI. The CDR3 is 15 amino acids. Trimming cost V 3 bases and J 3 bases; bases outside gene matches: 1.